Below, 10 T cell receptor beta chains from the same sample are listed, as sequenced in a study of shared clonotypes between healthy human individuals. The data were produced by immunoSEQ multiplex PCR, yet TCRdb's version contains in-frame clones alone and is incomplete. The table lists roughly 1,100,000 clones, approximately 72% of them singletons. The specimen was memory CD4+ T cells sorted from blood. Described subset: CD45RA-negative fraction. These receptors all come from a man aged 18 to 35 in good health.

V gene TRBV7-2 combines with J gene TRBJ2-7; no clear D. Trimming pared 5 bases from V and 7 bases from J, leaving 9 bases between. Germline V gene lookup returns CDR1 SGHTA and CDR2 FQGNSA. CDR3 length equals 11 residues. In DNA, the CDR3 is TGTGCCAGCAGCCGTCCTGGGGAGCAGTACTTC. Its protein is CASSRPGEQYF.

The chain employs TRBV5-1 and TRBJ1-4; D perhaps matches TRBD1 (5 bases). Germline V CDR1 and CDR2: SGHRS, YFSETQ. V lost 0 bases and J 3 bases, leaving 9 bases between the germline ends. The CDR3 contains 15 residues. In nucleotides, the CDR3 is TGCGCCAGCAGCTTGGGGGCAGGGCCTAATGAAAAACTGTTTTTT. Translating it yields CASSLGAGPNEKLFF.

In nucleotides, the CDR3 is TGCAGCGCCGCTTCGAGCTCAGGGGATCAGCCCCAGCATTTT. This codes for CSAASSSGDQPQHF. The V gene is TRBV29-1, the J gene TRBJ1-5; a possible D gene is TRBD1 (6 bases). Trimming took 7 bases from V and 5 from J, leaving 18 bases between them. Germline V CDR1 and CDR2: SQVTM, ANQGSEA. The CDR3 length is 14 residues.

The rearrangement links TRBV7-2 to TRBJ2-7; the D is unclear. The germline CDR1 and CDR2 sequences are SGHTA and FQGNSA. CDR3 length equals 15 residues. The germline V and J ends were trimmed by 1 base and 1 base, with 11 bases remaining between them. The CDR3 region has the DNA TGTGCCAGCAGCTTAGGTGGGATTCCTTCCTACGAGCAGTACTTC. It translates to CASSLGGIPSYEQYF.

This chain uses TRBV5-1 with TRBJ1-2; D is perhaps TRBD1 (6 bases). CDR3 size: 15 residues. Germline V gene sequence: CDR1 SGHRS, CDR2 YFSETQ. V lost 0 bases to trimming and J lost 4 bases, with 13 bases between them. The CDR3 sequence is CASSLGSTGTYGYTF. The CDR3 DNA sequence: TGCGCCAGCAGCTTGGGGTCGACAGGCACCTATGGCTACACCTTC.

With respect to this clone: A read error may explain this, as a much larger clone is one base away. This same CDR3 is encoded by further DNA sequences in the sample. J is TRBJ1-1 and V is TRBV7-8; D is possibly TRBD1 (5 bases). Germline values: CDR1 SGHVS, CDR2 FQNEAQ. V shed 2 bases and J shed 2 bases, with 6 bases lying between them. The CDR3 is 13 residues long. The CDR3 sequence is CASSLQGNTEAFF. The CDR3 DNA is TGTGCCAGCAGCTTACAGGGTAACACTGAAGCTTTCTTT.

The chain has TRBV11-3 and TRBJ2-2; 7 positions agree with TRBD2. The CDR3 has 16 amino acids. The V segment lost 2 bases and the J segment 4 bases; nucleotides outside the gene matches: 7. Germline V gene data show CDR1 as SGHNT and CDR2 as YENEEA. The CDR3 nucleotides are TGTGCCAGCAGCTTACAAGCGGGGACGGGCACCGGGGAGCTGTTTTTT. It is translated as CASSLQAGTGTGELFF.

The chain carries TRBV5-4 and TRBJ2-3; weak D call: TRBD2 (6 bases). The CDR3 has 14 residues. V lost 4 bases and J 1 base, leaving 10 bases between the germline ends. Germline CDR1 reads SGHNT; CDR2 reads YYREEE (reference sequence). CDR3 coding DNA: TGTGCCAGCAGCACAACGGGGGGCACAGATACGCAGTATTTT. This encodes CASSTTGGTDTQYF.

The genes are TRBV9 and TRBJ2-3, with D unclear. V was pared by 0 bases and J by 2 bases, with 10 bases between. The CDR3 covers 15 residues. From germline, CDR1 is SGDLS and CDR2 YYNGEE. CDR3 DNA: TGTGCCAGCAGCGTAGCGGCCACTACCACAGATACGCAGTATTTT. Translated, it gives CASSVAATTTDTQYF.

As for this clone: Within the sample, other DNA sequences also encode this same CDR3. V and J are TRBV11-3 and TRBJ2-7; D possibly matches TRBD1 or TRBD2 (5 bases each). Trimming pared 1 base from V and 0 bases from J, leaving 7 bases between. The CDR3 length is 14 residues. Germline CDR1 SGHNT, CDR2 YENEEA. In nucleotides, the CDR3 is TGTGCCAGCAGCTTAGGAGGGACCTCCTACGAGCAGTACTTC. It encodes CASSLGGTSYEQYF. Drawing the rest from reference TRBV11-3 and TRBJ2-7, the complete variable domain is EAGVVQSPRYKIIEKKQPVAFWCNPISGHNTLYWYLQNLGQGPELLIRYENEEAVDDSQLPKDRFSAERLKGVDSTLKIQPAELGDSAVYLCASSLGGTSYEQYFGPGTRLTVT.